This T cell receptor beta chain is drawn from a study of cytotoxic CD8 clonotypes in ibrutinib-treated CLL. In the study overall: Following a median about eleven months of treatment, with a range of 6 to 36, response samples were taken.

Whole-study findings and limits: The clonality went up when patients responded to ibrutinib and dropped back toward baseline at progression.

CDR1 is LNHDA, CDR2 SQIVND, per germline (reference sequence). The CDR3 loop spans 15 amino acids. After removal of 8 bases from V and 2 bases from J, the junction contained 12 bases not matched to a gene. For this clone: As yet, its antigen is unknown.

Some clones are missing from TCRdb's copy, which holds only in-frame ones; the method was immunoSEQ multiplex PCR. There are tens of thousands of clones in the sample; 50% to 65% occur only once, and more than 20% lies in the top ten. This TCR was recovered from a human donor with chronic lymphocytic leukemia. This chain uses TRBV19 with TRBJ2-7; the match to TRBD1 covers 7 bases. The sample in question was PBMCs, obtained at disease progression, from a patient treated with ibrutinib. CDR3: CASGHPGQQTYEQYF. The CDR3 DNA sequence: TGTGCCAGTGGACACCCGGGACAGCAAACCTACGAGCAGTACTTC.